The rows below give T cell receptor beta chains drawn from one sample of a study of blood T cell repertoires in COVID-19. TCRdb's table, derived via immunoSEQ multiplex PCR, lists solely in-frame clones and lacks some. The repertoire holds almost 200,000 clones, around four fifths seen once, with about 0.95% in the top ten. The sample consisted of peripheral blood. The receptors were sampled from a man aged 60-69 years with COVID-19, enrolled during active disease. CDR3s include the opening cysteine and the closing phenylalanine or tryptophan. The D gene is left open where the match is weak. Clone size is given for some rows only: seen once, a few or many times, or a class if the clone is expanded.

cdr3_aa | cdr3_nt | j_call | clone_size | d_call | v_call
CASSRGGGTDTQYF | TGCGCCAGCAGCCGGGGCGGGGGCACAGATACGCAGTATTTT | TRBJ2-3 | NA | NA | TRBV4-1
CASSPLRSLPGETQYF | TGTGCCAGCAGCCCTCTTAGGAGCCTTCCGGGGGAGACCCAGTACTTC | TRBJ2-5 | NA | NA | TRBV11-1
CASSIGPGSIYGYTF | TGTGCCAGTAGTATAGGTCCAGGCTCTATCTATGGCTACACCTTC | TRBJ1-2 | NA | NA | TRBV19
CASSRDHSYEQYF | TGTGCCAGCAGCCGGGATCACTCCTACGAGCAGTACTTC | TRBJ2-7 | NA | NA | TRBV7-2
CASSQDRGQGNSPLHF | TGTGCCAGCAGCCAAGATAGGGGACAGGGGAATTCACCCCTCCACTTT | TRBJ1-6 | few | TRBD1 | TRBV4-2
CASSHSGGTEAFF | TGCGCCAGCAGCCACTCTGGGGGGACTGAAGCTTTCTTT | TRBJ1-1 | NA | NA | TRBV5-1
CAISGADYGYTF | TGTGCCATCAGTGGGGCAGACTATGGCTACACCTTC | TRBJ1-2 | NA | NA | TRBV10-3
CSAGTPGNTIYF | TGCAGCGCCGGGACTCCTGGAAACACCATATATTTT | TRBJ1-3 | NA | NA | TRBV29-1
CASLKGDGNEKLFF | TGTGCCAGCCTTAAGGGGGACGGTAATGAAAAACTGTTTTTT | TRBJ1-4 | NA | NA | TRBV6-6
CASRGAAMNTEAFF | TGTGCCAGCAGGGGGGCAGCCATGAACACTGAAGCTTTCTTT | TRBJ1-1 | NA | NA | TRBV28
CASSGTANTEAFF | TGCGCCAGCAGTGGGACAGCGAACACTGAAGCTTTCTTT | TRBJ1-1 | NA | TRBD1 | TRBV23-1
CASSPGQGARGEAFF | TGTGCCAGCAGCCCGGGACAGGGGGCCAGGGGTGAAGCTTTCTTT | TRBJ1-1 | NA | TRBD1 | TRBV27
CAWSLGLKNTEAFF | TGTGCCTGGAGTCTGGGACTCAAGAACACTGAAGCTTTCTTT | TRBJ1-1 | NA | NA | TRBV30
CATSRGLGVRAEAFF | TGTGCCACCAGCAGAGGGTTAGGGGTTCGAGCTGAAGCTTTCTTT | TRBJ1-1 | NA | NA | TRBV15
CASSLGQTPLDTQYF | TGTGCCAGCAGCTTGGGACAGACACCATTAGATACGCAGTATTTT | TRBJ2-3 | NA | NA | TRBV5-4
CASSPRQGREQYF | TGTGCCAGCAGCCCTCGACAGGGTCGCGAGCAGTACTTC | TRBJ2-7 | few | TRBD1 | TRBV11-3
CASSWTVLRSGNTIYF | TGTGCCAGCAGTTGGACAGTGCTACGCTCTGGAAACACCATATATTTT | TRBJ1-3 | few | NA | TRBV6-2/TRBV6-3
CASSIRSGSNQPQHF | TGTGCCAGTAGTATACGGTCAGGTAGCAATCAGCCCCAGCATTTT | TRBJ1-5 | NA | NA | TRBV19
CASKQRGIGGNTIYF | TGTGCCAGCAAACAAAGGGGGATTGGGGGAAACACCATATATTTT | TRBJ1-3 | NA | NA | TRBV2
CASSSGGYEQYF | TGTGCCAGCAGCTCAGGGGGCTACGAGCAGTACTTC | TRBJ2-7 | NA | TRBD1 | TRBV12-3/TRBV12-4
CASSPQGEGNEQFF | TGTGCCAGCAGCCCACAGGGGGAAGGGAATGAGCAGTTCTTC | TRBJ2-1 | NA | TRBD1 | TRBV3-1/TRBV3-2
CASSVSGYTF | TGTGCCAGCTCAGTTTCTGGCTACACCTTC | TRBJ1-2 | few | NA | TRBV2
CSASPLGLAVYEQYF | TGCAGTGCTAGTCCCCTCGGACTAGCGGTCTACGAGCAGTACTTC | TRBJ2-7 | NA | TRBD2 | TRBV20-1
CASSLGLAGLMNTEAFF | TGTGCCAGCAGTTTAGGATTGGCAGGCCTCATGAACACTGAAGCTTTCTTT | TRBJ1-1 | NA | NA | TRBV27
CASSLPGQGETNYGYTF | TGCGCCAGCAGCCTACCGGGACAGGGGGAGACGAACTATGGCTACACCTTC | TRBJ1-2 | NA | TRBD1 | TRBV5-1
CASNPLNYNEQFF | TGTGCCAGCAACCCACTGAACTACAATGAGCAGTTCTTC | TRBJ2-1 | NA | NA | TRBV6-5
CASSSRTGGAEGNYGYTF | TGTGCCAGCAGCTCCCGGACAGGGGGCGCGGAGGGAAACTATGGCTACACCTTC | TRBJ1-2 | NA | TRBD1 | TRBV3-1/TRBV3-2
CASSETLTGGVETQYF | TGTGCCAGCAGTGAAACCCTCACAGGGGGCGTAGAGACCCAGTACTTC | TRBJ2-5 | NA | TRBD1 | TRBV6-1
CASSQTTGVGNEKLFF | TGTGCCAGCAGCCAAACTACAGGGGTGGGGAATGAAAAACTGTTTTTT | TRBJ1-4 | NA | TRBD1 | TRBV3-1/TRBV3-2
CASSFRAEKLFF | TGTGCCAGCAGTTTCAGGGCTGAAAAACTGTTTTTT | TRBJ1-4 | NA | NA | TRBV12-3/TRBV12-4
CASSSQGAHYGYTF | TGTGCCAGCAGCTCACAGGGGGCGCACTATGGCTACACCTTC | TRBJ1-2 | NA | NA | TRBV21-1
CASSPGEAQYF | TGTGCCAGCAGCCCCGGGGAGGCGCAGTATTTT | TRBJ2-3 | NA | NA | TRBV11-2
CASSEQGDNEKLFF | TGTGCCAGCAGTGAACAGGGGGATAATGAAAAACTGTTTTTT | TRBJ1-4 | NA | TRBD1 | TRBV25-1
CATSGTGLSGELFF | TGTGCCACCAGTGGGACAGGGTTGAGCGGGGAGCTGTTTTTT | TRBJ2-2 | NA | TRBD1 | TRBV24-1
CASSHGQGYNSPLHF | TGCGCCAGCAGCCACGGACAGGGATATAATTCACCCCTCCACTTT | TRBJ1-6 | NA | TRBD1 | TRBV5-1
CASRDRVVYNEQFF | TGTGCCAGTAGGGACAGGGTTGTCTACAATGAGCAGTTCTTC | TRBJ2-1 | NA | TRBD1 | TRBV19
CAISVDRGGYTF | TGTGCCATCAGTGTCGACAGGGGTGGCTACACCTTC | TRBJ1-2 | NA | TRBD1 | TRBV10-3
CASSLGHEGSNEQFF | TGCGCCAGCAGCCTCGGCCACGAGGGTTCCAATGAGCAGTTCTTC | TRBJ2-1 | NA | NA | TRBV5-1
CASSLVRAGNQPQHF | TGTGCCAGCAGCTTAGTCAGGGCCGGCAATCAGCCCCAGCATTTT | TRBJ1-5 | NA | NA | TRBV7-2
CASRRDRGPPDTQYF | TGTGCCAGCAGGCGGGACAGGGGGCCACCAGATACGCAGTATTTT | TRBJ2-3 | once | TRBD1 | TRBV2
CASSPREGTVNTEAFF | TGTGCCAGCTCACCCCGAGAGGGGACAGTAAACACTGAAGCTTTCTTT | TRBJ1-1 | NA | TRBD1 | TRBV18
CASSPDRDSYNEQFF | TGTGCCAGCAGTCCGGACAGGGATTCCTACAATGAGCAGTTCTTC | TRBJ2-1 | NA | TRBD1 | TRBV11-2
CASSYPTGDRYGYTF | TGTGCCAGCAGCTATCCTACAGGGGATCGATATGGCTACACCTTC | TRBJ1-2 | NA | TRBD1 | TRBV5-6
CASSLGRGDGYTF | TGTGCCAGCAGCTTGGGCAGGGGAGACGGCTACACCTTC | TRBJ1-2 | NA | NA | TRBV5-6
CAWDAGGESDTQYF | TGTGCCTGGGATGCAGGGGGCGAGTCCGATACGCAGTATTTT | TRBJ2-3 | NA | TRBD1 | TRBV30
CASRGTGGEPQHF | TGTGCCAGCAGGGGGACAGGGGGAGAGCCCCAGCATTTT | TRBJ1-5 | NA | TRBD1 | TRBV28
CAISDGGVPNQPQHF | TGTGCCATCAGTGACGGAGGGGTCCCCAATCAGCCCCAGCATTTT | TRBJ1-5 | once | NA | TRBV10-3
CASSRDRNQPQHF | TGCGCCAGCAGCCGGGACAGAAATCAGCCCCAGCATTTT | TRBJ1-5 | NA | TRBD1 | TRBV5-1
CASTGTVTENIQYF | TGTGCCAGCACTGGGACAGTTACGGAAAACATTCAGTACTTC | TRBJ2-4 | NA | TRBD1 | TRBV2
CASSVVGTSGDTQYF | TGTGCCAGCAGCGTAGTTGGGACTAGCGGGGATACGCAGTATTTT | TRBJ2-3 | NA | TRBD2 | TRBV9
CASSFSEKLFF | TGTGCCAGCAGTTTCTCTGAAAAACTGTTTTTT | TRBJ1-4 | NA | NA | TRBV12-3/TRBV12-4